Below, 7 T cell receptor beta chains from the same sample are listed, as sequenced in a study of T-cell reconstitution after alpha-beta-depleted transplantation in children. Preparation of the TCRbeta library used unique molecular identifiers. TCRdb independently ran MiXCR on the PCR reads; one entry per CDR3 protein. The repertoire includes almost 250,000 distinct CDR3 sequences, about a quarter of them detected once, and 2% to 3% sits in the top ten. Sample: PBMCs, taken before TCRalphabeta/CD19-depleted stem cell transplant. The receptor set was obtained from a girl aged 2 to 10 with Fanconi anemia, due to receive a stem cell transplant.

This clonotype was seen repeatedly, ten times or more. CDR3 bases: TGCAGTGCTAGAGTAGGGGGCTCCTATAATTCACCCCTCCACTTT. It yields the protein CSARVGGSYNSPLHF. This rearrangement joins TRBV20-1 to TRBJ1-6; weak D call: TRBD1 (6 bases). V shed 1 base and J shed 0 bases, with 7 bases lying between them. Per germline, CDR1 DFQATT and CDR2 SNEGSKA (reference sequence). The CDR3 has 15 amino acids.

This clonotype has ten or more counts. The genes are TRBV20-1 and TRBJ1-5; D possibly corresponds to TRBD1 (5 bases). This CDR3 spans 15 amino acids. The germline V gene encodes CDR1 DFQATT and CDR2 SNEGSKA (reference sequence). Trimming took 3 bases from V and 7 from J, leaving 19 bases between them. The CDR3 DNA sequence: TGCAGTGCTAGTTGGAGGGGCGCCTTTGACCAGCCCCAGCATTTT. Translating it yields CSASWRGAFDQPQHF.

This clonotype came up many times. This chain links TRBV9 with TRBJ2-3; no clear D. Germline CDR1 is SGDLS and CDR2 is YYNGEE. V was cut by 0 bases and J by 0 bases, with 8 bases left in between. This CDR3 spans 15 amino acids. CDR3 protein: CASSVGSRSTDTQYF. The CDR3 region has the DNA TGTGCCAGCAGCGTAGGAAGTAGGAGCACAGATACGCAGTATTTT.

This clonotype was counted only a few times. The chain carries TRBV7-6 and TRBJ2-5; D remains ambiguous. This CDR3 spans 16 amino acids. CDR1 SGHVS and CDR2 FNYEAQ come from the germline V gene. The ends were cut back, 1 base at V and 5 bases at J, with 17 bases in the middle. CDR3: CASSLETDFPTETQYF. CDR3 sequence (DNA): TGTGCCAGCAGCTTAGAGACCGACTTCCCTACCGAGACCCAGTACTTC.

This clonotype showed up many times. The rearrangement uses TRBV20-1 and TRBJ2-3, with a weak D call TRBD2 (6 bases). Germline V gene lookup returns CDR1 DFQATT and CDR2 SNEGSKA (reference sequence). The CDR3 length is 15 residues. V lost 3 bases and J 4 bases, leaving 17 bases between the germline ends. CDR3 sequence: CSASPSSAMADTQYF. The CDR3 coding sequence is TGCAGTGCTAGTCCATCTAGCGCCATGGCAGATACGCAGTATTTT.

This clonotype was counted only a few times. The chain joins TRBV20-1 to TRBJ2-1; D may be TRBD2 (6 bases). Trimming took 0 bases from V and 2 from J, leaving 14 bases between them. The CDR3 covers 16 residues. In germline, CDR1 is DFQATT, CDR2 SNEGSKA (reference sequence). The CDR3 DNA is TGCAGTGCTAGAGATTTTCGGGGGTTAGCCTACAATGAGCAGTTCTTC. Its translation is CSARDFRGLAYNEQFF.

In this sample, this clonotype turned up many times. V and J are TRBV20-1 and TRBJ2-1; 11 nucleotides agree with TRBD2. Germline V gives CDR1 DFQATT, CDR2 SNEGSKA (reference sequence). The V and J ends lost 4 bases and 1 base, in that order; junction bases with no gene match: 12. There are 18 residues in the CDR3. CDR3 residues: CSAISGQLAGGSYNEQFF. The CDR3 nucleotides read TGCAGTGCTATTTCGGGACAGCTAGCGGGAGGATCCTACAATGAGCAGTTCTTC.